Included here is one T cell receptor beta chain sequence, with context. Which antigen it targets is not known. There are no base qualities to consult, and no much larger clone falls within one base. Counted from cysteine to phenylalanine, this CDR3 has 16 amino acids. Left in the record is the CDR3 DNA by itself, 48 bases read in frame from the first base. V is clipped by 1 base and J by 2 bases, and the sequence between their germline boundaries is 13 bases long. From the germline V gene (reference sequence), CDR1 is MNHEY and CDR2 is SMNVEV. This specimen belongs to a study of coeliac disease (dated by TCRdb to the early 2020s). Turning to the overall study: Coeliac patients were classed as newly diagnosed active disease, refractory coeliac disease type I, or disease controlled by a gluten-free diet. Next-generation sequencing of rearranged TRB and TRG CDR3 regions was applied to small intestinal lymphocyte fractions from coeliac and non-coeliac patients. The study set out to describe the TR repertoires of small intestinal T cells in active coeliac disease, refractory type I coeliac disease, and coeliac disease treated with a gluten-free diet. High-resolution HLA typing was unavailable, so biased TRBV7-2 usage was queried as a proof of principle. Samples from some 26 subjects were successfully TRB sequenced, and these included more than 20 paired samples of bulk unsorted intraepithelial and lamina propria cells. Of the 30 or so patients in the full study, around 22 had coeliac disease confirmed by serology and 8 were controls with non-small intestinal disorders. Refractory coeliac disease type I meant no response to a gluten-free diet for more than 12 months, together with immunophenotypically normal intraepithelial cells.

Aliquots of approximately 460,000 cells were frozen in DMSO/FBS in liquid nitrogen, and a single aliquot per fraction was used for sequencing. Every one of the 30 patients in the study had endoscopy and a small intestinal biopsy. Once intraepithelial cells had been isolated, the leftover biopsy tissue was digested with collagenase to release lamina propria cells. Genomic DNA was extracted from frozen unsorted cell fractions with the Qiagen DNeasy blood extraction kit. The library was produced with the immunoSEQ multiplex PCR assay. The TR loci were subjected to amplification by multiplexed PCR, for which V gene segments served as targets of the forward primers and J gene segments as targets of the reverse primers. The Illumina HiSeq System was used to sequence the amplified CDR3 regions. The authors' analysis ran thus. Closely related reads were merged by a nearest-neighbour algorithm to remove PCR and sequencing errors and to collapse the data into unique sequences. Two measures summarised the repertoires: clonality, and T cell density, defined as TR molecules per amount of genomic DNA input. CDR3 amino acid sequences present in at least 80% of unsorted samples were defined as public TRs, and these public TRs were then tested for differential abundance between coeliac and control samples. Each lamina propria sample was queried against a list of over 200 published gliadin-specific TRB sequences. Differences in clonality and density between disease groups were tested by Kruskal-Wallis tests, followed by Dunn post-tests. TCRdb took over this immuneACCESS table, retaining in-frame rearrangements with V and J assigned. Such tables are incomplete; in checked studies, under half of the missing clones stem from an unresolved V gene, and the remainder is unexplained. D and trimming come from the DNA, and the V and J calls and clone size come from that table. Across this sample there are thousands of clones, with 60% to 65% seen only once. The ten largest make up 10% to 12% of the sample.

Points the paper makes about the study in general: Compared with controls, active coeliac intraepithelial and lamina propria samples had TRB and TRG repertoires of lower clonality, which suggests that diverse T cells were recruited. Cross-contamination between compartments was possible, because separating intraepithelial cells from lamina propria cells did not produce high-purity fractions. TRB repertoires were mostly private, with most amino acid sequences found in only one sample, and V-gene usage showed no significant difference between disease groups. The authors judged the approach to be unsuitable for unbiased detection of gliadin-specific T cells, because gliadin-specific T cells are scarce and rarely shared between patients. Published gliadin-specific TRB sequences turned up in about 45% of the 18 coeliac lamina propria samples, compared with only 1 of 6 controls.

The receptor was derived from a woman aged 70-85 years with celiac disease. Sequencing used lamina propria lymphocytes from the gut. The cell subset or site label corresponds to: lamina propria cell (LPC) fraction of small intestinal biopsy. Here the chain combines TRBV27 and TRBJ2-3; a weak D assignment points to TRBD2 (6 bases agree). The nucleotide sequence reads as follows: TGTGCCAGCAGTTTATTCGGAGGGGCCTACACAGATACGCAGTATTTT. Translated, it reads CASSLFGGAYTDTQYF.